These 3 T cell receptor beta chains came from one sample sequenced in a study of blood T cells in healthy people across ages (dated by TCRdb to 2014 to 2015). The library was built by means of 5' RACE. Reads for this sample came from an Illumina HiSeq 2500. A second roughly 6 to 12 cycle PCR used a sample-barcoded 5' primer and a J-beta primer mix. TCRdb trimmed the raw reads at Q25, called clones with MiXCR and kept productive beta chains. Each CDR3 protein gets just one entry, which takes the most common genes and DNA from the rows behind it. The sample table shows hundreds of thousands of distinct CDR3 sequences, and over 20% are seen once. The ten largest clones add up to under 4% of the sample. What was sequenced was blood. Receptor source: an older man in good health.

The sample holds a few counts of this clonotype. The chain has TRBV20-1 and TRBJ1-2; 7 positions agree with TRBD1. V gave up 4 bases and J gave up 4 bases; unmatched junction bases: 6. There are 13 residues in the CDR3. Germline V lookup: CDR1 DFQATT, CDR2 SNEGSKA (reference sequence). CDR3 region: CSAINRGIYGYTF. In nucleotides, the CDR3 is TGCAGTGCTATTAACAGGGGAATCTATGGCTACACCTTC.

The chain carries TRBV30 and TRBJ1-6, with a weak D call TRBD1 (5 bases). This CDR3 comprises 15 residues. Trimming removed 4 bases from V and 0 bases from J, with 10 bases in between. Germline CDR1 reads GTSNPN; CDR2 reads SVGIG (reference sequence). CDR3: CAWMTVSSYNSPLHF. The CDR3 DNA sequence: TGTGCCTGGATGACAGTAAGCTCCTATAATTCACCCCTCCACTTT.

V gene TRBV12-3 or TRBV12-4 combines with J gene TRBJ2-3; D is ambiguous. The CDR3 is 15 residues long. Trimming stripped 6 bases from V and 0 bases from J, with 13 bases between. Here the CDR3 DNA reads TGTGCCAGCAGCCCAATGATTTCTAGCACAGATACGCAGTATTTT. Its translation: CASSPMISSTDTQYF.